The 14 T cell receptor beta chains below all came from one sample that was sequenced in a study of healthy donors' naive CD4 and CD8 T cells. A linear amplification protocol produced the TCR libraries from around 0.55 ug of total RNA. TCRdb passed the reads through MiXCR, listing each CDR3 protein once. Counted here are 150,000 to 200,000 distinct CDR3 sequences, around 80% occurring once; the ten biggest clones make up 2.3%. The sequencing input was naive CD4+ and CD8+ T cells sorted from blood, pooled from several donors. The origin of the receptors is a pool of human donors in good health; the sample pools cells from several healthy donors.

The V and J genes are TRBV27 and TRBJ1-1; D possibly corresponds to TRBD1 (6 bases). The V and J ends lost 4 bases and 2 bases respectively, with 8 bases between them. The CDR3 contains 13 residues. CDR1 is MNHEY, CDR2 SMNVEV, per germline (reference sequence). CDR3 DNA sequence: TGTGCCAGCAGTTCAGGGGCTAACACTGAAGCTTTCTTT. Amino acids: CASSSGANTEAFF.

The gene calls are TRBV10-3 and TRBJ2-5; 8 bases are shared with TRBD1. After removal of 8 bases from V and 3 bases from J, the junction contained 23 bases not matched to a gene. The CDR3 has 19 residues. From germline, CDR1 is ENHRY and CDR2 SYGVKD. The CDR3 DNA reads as TGTGCCATCCGCCCTTCGGAGGTGTATGCCGAGACAGGGGAAGAGACCCAGTACTTC. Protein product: CAIRPSEVYAETGEETQYF.

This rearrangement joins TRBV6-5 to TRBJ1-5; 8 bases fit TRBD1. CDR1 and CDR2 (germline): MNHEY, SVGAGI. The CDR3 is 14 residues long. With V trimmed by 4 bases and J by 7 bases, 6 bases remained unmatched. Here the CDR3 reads CASSSSTGVQPQHF. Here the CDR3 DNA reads TGTGCCAGCAGTTCATCGACAGGGGTCCAGCCCCAGCATTTT.

DNA for the CDR3: TGTGCCAGCAGCTTGGATCAGGAGAACACTGAAGCTTTCTTT. Residues: CASSLDQENTEAFF. The chain couples TRBV5-5 to TRBJ1-1; D is undetermined. Germline lookup yields CDR1 SGHKS and CDR2 YYEKEE (reference sequence). CDR3 length equals 14 residues. Trimming cost V 0 bases and J 1 base, with 7 bases left between them.

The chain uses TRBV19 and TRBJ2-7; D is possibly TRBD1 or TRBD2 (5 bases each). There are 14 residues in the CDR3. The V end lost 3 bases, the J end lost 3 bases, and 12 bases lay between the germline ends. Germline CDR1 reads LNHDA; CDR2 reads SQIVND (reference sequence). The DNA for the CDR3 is TGTGCCAGTAGTATTGGGACGGGGAACTACGAGCAGTACTTC. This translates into CASSIGTGNYEQYF. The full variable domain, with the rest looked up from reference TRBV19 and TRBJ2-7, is DGGITQSPKYLFRKEGQNVTLSCEQNLNHDAMYWYRQDPGQGLRLIYYSQIVNDFQKGDIAEGYSVSREKKESFPLTVTSAQKNPTAFYLCASSIGTGNYEQYFGPGTRLTVT.

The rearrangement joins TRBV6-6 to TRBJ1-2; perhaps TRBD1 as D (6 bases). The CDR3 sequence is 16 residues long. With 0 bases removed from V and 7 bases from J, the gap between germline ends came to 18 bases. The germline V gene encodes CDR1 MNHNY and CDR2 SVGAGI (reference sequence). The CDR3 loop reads CASSYSNRAGVLGYTF. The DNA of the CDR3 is TGTGCCAGCAGTTACTCGAATCGGGCAGGGGTCCTTGGCTACACCTTC.

CDR3 loop: CASSPLGPRTYNEQFF. CDR3 nucleotides: TGTGCCAGCTCACCTCTGGGGCCCCGAACCTACAATGAGCAGTTCTTC. The chain combines TRBV18 with TRBJ2-1; a possible D gene is TRBD1 (5 bases). The CDR3 has 16 amino acids. Germline loops: CDR1 KGHSH, CDR2 LQKENI. V lost 3 bases to trimming and J lost 2 bases, with 14 bases between them.

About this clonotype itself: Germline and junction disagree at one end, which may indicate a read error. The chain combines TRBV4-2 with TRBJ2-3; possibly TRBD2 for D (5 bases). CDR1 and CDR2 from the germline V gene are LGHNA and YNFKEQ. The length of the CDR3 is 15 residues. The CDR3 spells CASSQAGGHTDTQYF. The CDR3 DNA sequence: TGCGCCAGCAGCCAGGCGGGTGGGCACACAGATACGCAGTATTTT.

The CDR3 here is CASSVTPPTYNEQFF. Written as DNA, the CDR3 is TGTGCCAGCAGTGTTACTCCGCCGACGTACAATGAGCAGTTCTTC. The rearrangement joins TRBV27 to TRBJ2-1; the D is unclear. CDR1 MNHEY and CDR2 SMNVEV come from the germline V gene (reference sequence). This CDR3 comprises 15 residues. The V and J ends lost 5 bases and 4 bases respectively, with 15 bases between them.

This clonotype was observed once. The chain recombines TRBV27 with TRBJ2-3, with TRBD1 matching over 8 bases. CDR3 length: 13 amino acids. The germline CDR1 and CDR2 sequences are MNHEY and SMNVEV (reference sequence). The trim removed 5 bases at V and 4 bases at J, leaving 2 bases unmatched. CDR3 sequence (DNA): TGTGCCAGCAGTCAGGGGGCCGCAGATACGCAGTATTTT. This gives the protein CASSQGAADTQYF.

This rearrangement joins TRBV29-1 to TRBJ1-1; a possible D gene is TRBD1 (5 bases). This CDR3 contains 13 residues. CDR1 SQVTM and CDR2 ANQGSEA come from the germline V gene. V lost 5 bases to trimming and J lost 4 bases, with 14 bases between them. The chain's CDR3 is CSVSGLYATEAFF. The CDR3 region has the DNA TGCAGCGTTTCGGGACTCTACGCCACTGAAGCTTTCTTT.

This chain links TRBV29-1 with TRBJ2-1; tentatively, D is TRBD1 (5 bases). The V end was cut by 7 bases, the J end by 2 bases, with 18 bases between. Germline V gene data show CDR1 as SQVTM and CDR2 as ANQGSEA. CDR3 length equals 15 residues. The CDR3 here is CSAPVRQGTYNEQFF. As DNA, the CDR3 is TGCAGCGCCCCCGTCAGGCAGGGCACCTACAATGAGCAGTTCTTC.

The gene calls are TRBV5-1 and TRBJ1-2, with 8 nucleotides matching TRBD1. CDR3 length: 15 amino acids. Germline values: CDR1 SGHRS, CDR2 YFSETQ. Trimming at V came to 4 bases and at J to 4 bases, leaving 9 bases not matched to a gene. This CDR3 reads CASSTRTGSVYGYTF. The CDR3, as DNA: TGCGCCAGCAGCACCCGGACAGGGTCTGTCTATGGCTACACCTTC.

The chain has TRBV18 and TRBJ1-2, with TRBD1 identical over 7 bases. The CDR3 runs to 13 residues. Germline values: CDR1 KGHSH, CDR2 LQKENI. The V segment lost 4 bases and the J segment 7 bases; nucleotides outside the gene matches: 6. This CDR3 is CASSQTGLGGYTF. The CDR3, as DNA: TGTGCCAGCTCACAGACAGGGCTCGGTGGCTACACCTTC.